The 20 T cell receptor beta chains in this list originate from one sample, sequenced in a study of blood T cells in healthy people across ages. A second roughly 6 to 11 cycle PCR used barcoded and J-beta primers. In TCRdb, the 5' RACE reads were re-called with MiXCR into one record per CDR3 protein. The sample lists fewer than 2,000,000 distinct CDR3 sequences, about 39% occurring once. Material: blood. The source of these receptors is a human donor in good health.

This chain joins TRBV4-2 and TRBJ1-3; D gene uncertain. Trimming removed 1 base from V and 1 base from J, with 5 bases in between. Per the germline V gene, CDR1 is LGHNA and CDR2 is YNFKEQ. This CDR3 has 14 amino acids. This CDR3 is CASSQAESGNTIYF. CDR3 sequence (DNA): TGTGCCAGCAGCCAAGCCGAGTCTGGAAACACCATATATTTT.

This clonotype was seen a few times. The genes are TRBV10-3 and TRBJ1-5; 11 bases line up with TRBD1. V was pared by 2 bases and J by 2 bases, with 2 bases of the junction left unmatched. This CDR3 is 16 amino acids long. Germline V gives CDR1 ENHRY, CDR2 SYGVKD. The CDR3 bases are TGTGCCATCAGTGAGGGGGGACAGGGGGGCAATCAGCCCCAGCATTTT. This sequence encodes CAISEGGQGGNQPQHF.

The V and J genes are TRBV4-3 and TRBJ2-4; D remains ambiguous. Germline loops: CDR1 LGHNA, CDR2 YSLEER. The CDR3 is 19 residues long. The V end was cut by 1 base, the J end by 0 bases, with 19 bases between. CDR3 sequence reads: CASSQGEGYIPLAKNIQYF. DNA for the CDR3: TGCGCCAGCAGCCAAGGCGAAGGGTACATTCCTCTAGCCAAAAACATTCAGTACTTC.

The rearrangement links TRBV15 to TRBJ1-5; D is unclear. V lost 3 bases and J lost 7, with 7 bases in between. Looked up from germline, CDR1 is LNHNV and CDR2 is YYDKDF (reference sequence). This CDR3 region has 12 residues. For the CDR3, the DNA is TGTGCCACCAGCAGCCTATCCCAGCCCCAGCATTTT. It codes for CATSSLSQPQHF.

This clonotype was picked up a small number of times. CDR3 nucleotides: TGCGCCAGCAGATACTGGACCGACAGGGACCTGGAAGCTTTCTTT. This translates into CASRYWTDRDLEAFF. The V and J genes are TRBV5-1 and TRBJ1-1; TRBD1 matches 7 bases. Losses at the gene ends were 5 bases for V and 8 bases for J; bases not matched to a gene: 15. The CDR3 covers 15 residues. The germline CDR1 and CDR2 sequences are SGHRS and YFSETQ.

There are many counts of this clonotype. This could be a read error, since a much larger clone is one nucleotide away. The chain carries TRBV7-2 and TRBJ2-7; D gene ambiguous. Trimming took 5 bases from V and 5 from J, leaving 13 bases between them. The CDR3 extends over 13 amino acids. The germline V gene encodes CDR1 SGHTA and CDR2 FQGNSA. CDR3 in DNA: TGTGCCAGCAGCGCCACTGAGTGCGACGAGCAGTACTTC. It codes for CASSATECDEQYF.

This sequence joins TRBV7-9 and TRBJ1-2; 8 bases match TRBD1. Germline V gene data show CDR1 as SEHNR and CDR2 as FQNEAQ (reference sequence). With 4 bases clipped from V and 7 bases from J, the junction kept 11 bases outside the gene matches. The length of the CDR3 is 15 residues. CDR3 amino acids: CASSSNNDRGSGYTF. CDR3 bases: TGTGCCAGCAGCTCCAATAACGACAGGGGATCTGGCTACACCTTC.

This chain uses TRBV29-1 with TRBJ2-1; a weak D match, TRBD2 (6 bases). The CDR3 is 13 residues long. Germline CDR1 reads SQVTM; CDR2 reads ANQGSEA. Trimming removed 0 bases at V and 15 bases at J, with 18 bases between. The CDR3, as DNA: TGCAGCGTTGAAGATCGGGGGACCAAGGAGGGGTTCTTC. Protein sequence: CSVEDRGTKEGFF.

This CDR3 reads CRATTPDEQYF. The CDR3 DNA sequence: TGCAGGGCAACGACTCCCGACGAGCAGTACTTC. J is TRBJ2-5 and V is TRBV20-1; D uncertain. Judging by the DNA end, TRBJ2-7 fits better; the J call may be wrong. Germline V CDR1 and CDR2: DFQATT, SNEGSKA (reference sequence). The CDR3 contains 11 residues.

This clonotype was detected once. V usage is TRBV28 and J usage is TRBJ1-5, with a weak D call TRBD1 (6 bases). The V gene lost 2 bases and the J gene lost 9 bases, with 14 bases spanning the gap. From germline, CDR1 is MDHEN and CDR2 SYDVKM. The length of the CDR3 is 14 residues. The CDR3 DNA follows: TGTGCCAGCAGTTTAAGGACAGCGGCCTTGCCCCAGCATTTT. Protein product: CASSLRTAALPQHF. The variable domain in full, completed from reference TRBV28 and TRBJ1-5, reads DVKVTQSSRYLVKRTGEKVFLECVQDMDHENMFWYRQDPGLGLRLIYFSYDVKMKEKGDIPEGYSVSREKKERFSLILESASTNQTSMYLCASSLRTAALPQHFGDGTRLSIL.

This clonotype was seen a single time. CDR3 region: CASSLRAGARALNEQFF. The CDR3 nucleotides are TGTGCCAGCAGTTTACGGGCAGGGGCAAGGGCTCTGAATGAGCAGTTCTTC. This rearrangement joins TRBV12-3 or TRBV12-4 to TRBJ2-1; D might be TRBD1 (6 bases). The CDR3 sequence is 17 residues long. V dropped 2 bases and J dropped 7 bases, with 21 bases sitting between them.

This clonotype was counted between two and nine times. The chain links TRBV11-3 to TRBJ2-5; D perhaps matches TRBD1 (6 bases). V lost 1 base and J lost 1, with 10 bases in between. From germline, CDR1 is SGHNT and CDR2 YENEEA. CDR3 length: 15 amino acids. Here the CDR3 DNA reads TGTGCCAGCAGCTTAGGCGGACAGTTCCAAGAGACCCAGTACTTC. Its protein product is CASSLGGQFQETQYF.

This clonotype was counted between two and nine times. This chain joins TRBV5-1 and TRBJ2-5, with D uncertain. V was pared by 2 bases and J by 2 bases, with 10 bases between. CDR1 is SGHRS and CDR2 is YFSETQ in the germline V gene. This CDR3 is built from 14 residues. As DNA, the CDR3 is TGCGCCAGCAGCTTTCTCCCTGGACAAGAGACCCAGTACTTC. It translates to CASSFLPGQETQYF.

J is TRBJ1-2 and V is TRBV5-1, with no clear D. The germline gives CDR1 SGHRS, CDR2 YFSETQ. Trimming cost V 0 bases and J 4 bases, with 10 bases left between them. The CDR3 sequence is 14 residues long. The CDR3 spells CASSLGERGYGYTF. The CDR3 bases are TGCGCCAGCAGCTTGGGGGAGCGCGGCTATGGCTACACCTTC. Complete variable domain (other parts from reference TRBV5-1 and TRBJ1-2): KAGVTQTPRYLIKTRGQQVTLSCSPISGHRSVSWYQQTPGQGLQFLFEYFSETQRNKGNFPGRFSGRQFSNSRSEMNVSTLELGDSALYLCASSLGERGYGYTFGSGTRLTVV.

Here the CDR3 DNA reads TGTGCCAGCAGCTCACGGGGGGGCCAAGTCAATGAGCAGTTCTTC. Amino acids: CASSSRGGQVNEQFF. The chain is built from TRBV7-3 and TRBJ2-1, with 8 bases matching TRBD2. V trimming: 4 bases; J trimming: 6 bases; junction bases outside the gene matches: 8. The CDR3 runs 15 residues. Germline loops: CDR1 SGHTA, CDR2 FQGTGA.

CDR3 amino acids: CSVEASGGALSYNEQFF. The CDR3 coding sequence is TGCAGCGTTGAGGCTAGCGGGGGGGCTTTATCCTACAATGAGCAGTTCTTC. The V and J genes are TRBV29-1 and TRBJ2-1, with 12 bases lining up with TRBD2. The CDR3 is made up of 17 amino acids. J lost 1 base, V lost 3 bases, and 7 bases had no gene match. Germline values: CDR1 SQVTM, CDR2 ANQGSEA.

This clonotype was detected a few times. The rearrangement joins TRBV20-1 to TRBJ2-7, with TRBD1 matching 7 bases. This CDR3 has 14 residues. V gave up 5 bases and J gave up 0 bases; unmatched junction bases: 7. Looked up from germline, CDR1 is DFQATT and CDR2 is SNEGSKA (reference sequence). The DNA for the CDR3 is TGCAGTGCTTCCGGACAGGAGATCTCCTACGAGCAGTACTTC. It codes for CSASGQEISYEQYF.

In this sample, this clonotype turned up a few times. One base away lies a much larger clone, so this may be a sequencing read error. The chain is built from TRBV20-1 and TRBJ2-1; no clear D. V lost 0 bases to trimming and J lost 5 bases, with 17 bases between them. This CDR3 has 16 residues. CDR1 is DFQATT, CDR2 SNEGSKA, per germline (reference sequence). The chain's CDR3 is CSARDVANPKHNEQFF. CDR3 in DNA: TGCAGTGCTAGAGATGTGGCCAACCCCAAACACAATGAGCAGTTCTTC.

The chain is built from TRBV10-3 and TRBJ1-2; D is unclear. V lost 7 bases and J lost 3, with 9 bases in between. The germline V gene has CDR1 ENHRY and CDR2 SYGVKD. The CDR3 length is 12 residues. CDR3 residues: CAIMGQDYGYTF. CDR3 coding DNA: TGTGCCATCATGGGCCAGGACTATGGCTACACCTTC.

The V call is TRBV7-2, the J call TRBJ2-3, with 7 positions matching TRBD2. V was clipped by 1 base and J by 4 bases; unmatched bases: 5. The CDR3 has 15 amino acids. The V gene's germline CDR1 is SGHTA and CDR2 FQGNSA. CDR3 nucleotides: TGTGCCAGCAGCTTAGATCCCCTAGCGGCAGATACGCAGTATTTT. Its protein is CASSLDPLAADTQYF.